The present T cell receptor (beta chain) was sequenced within a study of STAT3 mutations in large granular lymphocyte leukemia. Regarding the study as a whole: All newly emerging clones after therapy were STAT3 wild type. In T-cell large granular lymphocyte leukemia, about half of patients showed multiple immunodominant subclonotypes.

This CDR3 contains 13 residues. V was clipped by 2 bases and J by 7 bases, with 10 bases between them. Germline CDR1 and CDR2: SGHDT and YYEEEE. The assay was immunoSEQ multiplex PCR, and TCRdb's table has in-frame clones only and misses some. The table includes 8,500 to 11,000 clones, around 90% detected once. Comment on this clone: As yet, its antigen is unknown.

The sequenced sample was peripheral blood mononuclear cells. The receptor was isolated from a man aged 55 to 69 with T-cell large granular lymphocyte leukemia. Some clones in this sample may be carry-over from other donors' samples. The V gene is TRBV5-6, the J gene TRBJ2-1; D may be TRBD1 (5 bases). Written as DNA, the CDR3 is TGTGCCAGCAGCTTAGATAGGGGAAATGAGCAGTTCTTC. Residues: CASSLDRGNEQFF.